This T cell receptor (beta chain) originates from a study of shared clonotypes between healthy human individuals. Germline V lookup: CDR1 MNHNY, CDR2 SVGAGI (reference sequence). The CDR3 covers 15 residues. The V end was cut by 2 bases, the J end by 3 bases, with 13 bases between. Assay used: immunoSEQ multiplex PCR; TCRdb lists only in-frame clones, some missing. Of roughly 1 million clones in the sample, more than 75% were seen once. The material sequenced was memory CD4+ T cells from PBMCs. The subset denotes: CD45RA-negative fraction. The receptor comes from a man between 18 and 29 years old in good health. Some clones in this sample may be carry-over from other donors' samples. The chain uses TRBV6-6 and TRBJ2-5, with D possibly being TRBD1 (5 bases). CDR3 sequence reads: CASSYGDGREETQYF. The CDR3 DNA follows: TGTGCCAGCAGTTACGGCGACGGCAGGGAAGAGACCCAGTACTTC.